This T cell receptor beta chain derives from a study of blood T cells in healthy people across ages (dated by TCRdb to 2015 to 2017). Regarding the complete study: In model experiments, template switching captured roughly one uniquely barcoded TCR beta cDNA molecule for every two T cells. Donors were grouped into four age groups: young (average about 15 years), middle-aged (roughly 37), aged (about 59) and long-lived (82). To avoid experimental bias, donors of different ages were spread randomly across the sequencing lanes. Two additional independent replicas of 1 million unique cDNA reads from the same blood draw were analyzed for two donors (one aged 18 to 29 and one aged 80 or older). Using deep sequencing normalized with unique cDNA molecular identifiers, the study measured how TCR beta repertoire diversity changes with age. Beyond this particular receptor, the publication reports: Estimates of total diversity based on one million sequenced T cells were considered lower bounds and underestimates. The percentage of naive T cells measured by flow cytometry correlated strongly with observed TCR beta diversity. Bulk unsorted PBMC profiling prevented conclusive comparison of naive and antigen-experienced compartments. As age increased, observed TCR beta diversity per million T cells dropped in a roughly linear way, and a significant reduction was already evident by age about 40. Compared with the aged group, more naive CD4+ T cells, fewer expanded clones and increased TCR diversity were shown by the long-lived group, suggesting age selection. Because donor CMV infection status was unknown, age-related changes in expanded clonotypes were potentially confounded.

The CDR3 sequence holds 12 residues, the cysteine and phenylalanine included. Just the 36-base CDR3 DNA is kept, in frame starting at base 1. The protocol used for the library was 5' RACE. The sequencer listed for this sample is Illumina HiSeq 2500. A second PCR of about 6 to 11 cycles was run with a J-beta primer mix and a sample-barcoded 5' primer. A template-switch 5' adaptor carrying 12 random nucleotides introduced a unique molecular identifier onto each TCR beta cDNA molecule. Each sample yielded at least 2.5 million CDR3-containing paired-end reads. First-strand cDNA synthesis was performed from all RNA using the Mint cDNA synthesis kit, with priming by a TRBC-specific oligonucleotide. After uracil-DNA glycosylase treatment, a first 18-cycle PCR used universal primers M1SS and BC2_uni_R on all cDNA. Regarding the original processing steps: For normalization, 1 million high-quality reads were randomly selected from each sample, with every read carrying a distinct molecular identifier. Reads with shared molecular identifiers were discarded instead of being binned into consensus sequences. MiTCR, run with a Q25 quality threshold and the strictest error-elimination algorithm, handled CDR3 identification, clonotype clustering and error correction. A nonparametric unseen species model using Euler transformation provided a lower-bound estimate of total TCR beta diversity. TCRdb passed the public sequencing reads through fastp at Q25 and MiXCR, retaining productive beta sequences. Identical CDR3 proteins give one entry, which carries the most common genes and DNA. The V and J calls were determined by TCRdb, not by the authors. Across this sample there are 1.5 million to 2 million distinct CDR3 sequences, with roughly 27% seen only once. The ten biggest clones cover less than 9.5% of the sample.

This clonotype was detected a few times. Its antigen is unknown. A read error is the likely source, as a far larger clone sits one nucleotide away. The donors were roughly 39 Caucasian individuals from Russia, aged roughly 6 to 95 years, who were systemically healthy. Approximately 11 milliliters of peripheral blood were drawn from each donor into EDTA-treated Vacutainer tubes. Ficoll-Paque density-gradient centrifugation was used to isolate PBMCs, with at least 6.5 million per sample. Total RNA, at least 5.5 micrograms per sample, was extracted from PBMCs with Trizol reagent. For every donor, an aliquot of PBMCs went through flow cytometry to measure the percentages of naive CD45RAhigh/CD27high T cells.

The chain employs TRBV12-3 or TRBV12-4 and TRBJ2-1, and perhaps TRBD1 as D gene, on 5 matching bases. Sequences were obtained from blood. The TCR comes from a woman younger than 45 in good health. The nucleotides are TGTGCCGGCAGTTTAGCAGGGAATGAGCAGTTCTTC. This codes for CAGSLAGNEQFF.